The clone carrying this TCR beta chain was recorded at least ten times. The data originate from a study of CDR3 diversity in severe acne. TCRdb analysed the PCR reads with MiXCR anew, one entry per CDR3 protein. This table holds more than 85,000 distinct CDR3 sequences, approximately 49% found once. The germline CDR1 and CDR2 sequences are MDHEN and SYDVKM. Deletions cut 5 bases from V and 3 bases from J, with 17 bases between. The CDR3 runs to 16 residues. The sequenced sample was blood. This chain joins TRBV28 and TRBJ2-1, with D possibly being TRBD2 (5 bases). The receptor comes from a male donor with severe acne vulgaris. The CDR3 region is CASSTVGENVYNEQFF. CDR3 coding DNA: TGTGCCAGCAGTACCGTTGGGGAGAATGTCTACAATGAGCAGTTCTTC. The variable domain in full, with the rest retrieved from reference TRBV28 and TRBJ2-1, is DVKVTQSSRYLVKRTGEKVFLECVQDMDHENMFWYRQDPGLGLRLIYFSYDVKMKEKGDIPEGYSVSREKKERFSLILESASTNQTSMYLCASSTVGENVYNEQFFGPGTRLTVL.